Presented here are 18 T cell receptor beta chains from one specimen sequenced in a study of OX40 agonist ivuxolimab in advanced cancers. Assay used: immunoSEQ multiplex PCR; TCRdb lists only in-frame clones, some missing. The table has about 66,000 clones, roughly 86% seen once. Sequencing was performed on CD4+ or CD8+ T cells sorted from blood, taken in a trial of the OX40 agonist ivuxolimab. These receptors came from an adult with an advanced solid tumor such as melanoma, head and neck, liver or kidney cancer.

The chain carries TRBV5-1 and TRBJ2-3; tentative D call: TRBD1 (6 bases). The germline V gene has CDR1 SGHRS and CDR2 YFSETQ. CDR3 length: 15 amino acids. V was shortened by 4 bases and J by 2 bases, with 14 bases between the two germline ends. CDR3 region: CASSPTGLSTDTQYF. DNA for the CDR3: TGCGCCAGCAGCCCCACAGGGCTCTCCACAGATACGCAGTATTTT. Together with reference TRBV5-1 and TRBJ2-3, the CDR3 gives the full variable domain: KAGVTQTPRYLIKTRGQQVTLSCSPISGHRSVSWYQQTPGQGLQFLFEYFSETQRNKGNFPGRFSGRQFSNSRSEMNVSTLELGDSALYLCASSPTGLSTDTQYFGPGTRLTVL.

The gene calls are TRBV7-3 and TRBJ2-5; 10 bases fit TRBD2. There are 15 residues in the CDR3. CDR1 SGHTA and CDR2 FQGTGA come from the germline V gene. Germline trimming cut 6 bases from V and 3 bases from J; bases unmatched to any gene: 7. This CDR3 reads CASRPGTSEEETQYF. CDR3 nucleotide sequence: TGTGCCAGCAGACCCGGGACTAGCGAGGAAGAGACCCAGTACTTC.

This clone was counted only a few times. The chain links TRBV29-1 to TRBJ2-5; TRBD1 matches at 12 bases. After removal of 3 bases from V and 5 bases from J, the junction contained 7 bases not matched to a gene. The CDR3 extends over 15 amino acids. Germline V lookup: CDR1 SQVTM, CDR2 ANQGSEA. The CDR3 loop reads CSVESGTGGAETQYF. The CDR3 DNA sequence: TGCAGCGTTGAGAGCGGGACAGGGGGCGCGGAGACCCAGTACTTC.

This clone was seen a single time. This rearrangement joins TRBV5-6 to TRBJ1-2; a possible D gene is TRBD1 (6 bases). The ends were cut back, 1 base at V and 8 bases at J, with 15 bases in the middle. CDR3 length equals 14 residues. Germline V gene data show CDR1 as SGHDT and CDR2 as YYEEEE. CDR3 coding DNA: TGTGCCAGCAGCTTGCGTGGCAGGGGCAGCGGCTACACCTTC. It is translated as CASSLRGRGSGYTF.

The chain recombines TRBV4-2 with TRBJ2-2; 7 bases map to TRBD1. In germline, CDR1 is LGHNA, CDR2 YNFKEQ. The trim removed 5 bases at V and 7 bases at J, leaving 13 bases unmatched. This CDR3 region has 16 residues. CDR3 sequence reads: CASSLATGNQGGELFF. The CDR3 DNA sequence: TGTGCCAGCAGCTTGGCGACAGGGAACCAGGGCGGGGAGCTGTTTTTT.

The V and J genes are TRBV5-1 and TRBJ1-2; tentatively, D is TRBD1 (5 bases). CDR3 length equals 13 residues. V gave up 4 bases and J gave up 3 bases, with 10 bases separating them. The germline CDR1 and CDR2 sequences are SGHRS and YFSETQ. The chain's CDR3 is CASSRGFDYGYTF. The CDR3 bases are TGCGCCAGCAGCCGGGGGTTTGACTATGGCTACACCTTC.

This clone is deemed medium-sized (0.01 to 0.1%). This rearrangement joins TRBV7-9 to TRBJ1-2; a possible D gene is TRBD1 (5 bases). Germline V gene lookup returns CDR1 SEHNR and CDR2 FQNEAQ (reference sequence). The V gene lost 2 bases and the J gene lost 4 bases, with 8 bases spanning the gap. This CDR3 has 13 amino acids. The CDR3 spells CASSLYGAYGYTF. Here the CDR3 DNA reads TGTGCCAGCAGCTTATACGGGGCCTATGGCTACACCTTC.

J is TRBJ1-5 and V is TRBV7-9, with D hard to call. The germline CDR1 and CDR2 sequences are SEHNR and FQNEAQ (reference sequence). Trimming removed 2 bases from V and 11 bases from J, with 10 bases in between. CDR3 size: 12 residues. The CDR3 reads CASSLTPMAQHF. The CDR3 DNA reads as TGTGCCAGCAGCTTAACCCCTATGGCCCAGCATTTT.

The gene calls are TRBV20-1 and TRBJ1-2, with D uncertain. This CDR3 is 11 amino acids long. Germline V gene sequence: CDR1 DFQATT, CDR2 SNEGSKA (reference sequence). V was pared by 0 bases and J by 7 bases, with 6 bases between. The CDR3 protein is CSARDRVGYTF. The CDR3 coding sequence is TGCAGTGCTAGAGATCGAGTTGGCTACACCTTC.

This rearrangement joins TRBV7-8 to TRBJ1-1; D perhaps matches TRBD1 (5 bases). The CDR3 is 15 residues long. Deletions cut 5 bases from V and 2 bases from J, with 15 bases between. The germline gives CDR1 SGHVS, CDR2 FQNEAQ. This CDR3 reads CASSPQGLINTEAFF. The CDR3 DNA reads TGTGCCAGCAGCCCTCAGGGCCTTATAAACACTGAAGCTTTCTTT.

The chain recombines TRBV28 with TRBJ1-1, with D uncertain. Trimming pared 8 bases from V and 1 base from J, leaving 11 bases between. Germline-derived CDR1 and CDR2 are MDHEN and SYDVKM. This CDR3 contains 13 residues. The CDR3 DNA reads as TGTGCCAGCGGGTCATGGCGGAACACTGAAGCTTTCTTT. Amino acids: CASGSWRNTEAFF.

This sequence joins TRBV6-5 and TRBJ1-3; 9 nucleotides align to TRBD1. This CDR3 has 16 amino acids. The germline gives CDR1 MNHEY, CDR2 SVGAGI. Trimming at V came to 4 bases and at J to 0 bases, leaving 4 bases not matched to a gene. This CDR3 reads CASSSPTGGSGNTIYF. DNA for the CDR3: TGTGCCAGCAGTTCCCCGACAGGGGGCTCTGGAAACACCATATATTTT.

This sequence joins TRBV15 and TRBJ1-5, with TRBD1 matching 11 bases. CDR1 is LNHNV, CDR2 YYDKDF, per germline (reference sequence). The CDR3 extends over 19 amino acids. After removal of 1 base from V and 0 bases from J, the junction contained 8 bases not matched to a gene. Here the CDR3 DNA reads TGTGCCACCAGCAGAGCCAGGGACAGGGGGGTTAGTAGCAATCAGCCCCAGCATTTT. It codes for CATSRARDRGVSSNQPQHF.

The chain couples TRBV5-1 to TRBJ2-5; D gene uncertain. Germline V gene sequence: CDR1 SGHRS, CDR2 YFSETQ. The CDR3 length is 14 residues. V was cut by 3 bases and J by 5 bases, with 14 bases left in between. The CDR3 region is CASSSAVGGETQYF. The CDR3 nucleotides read TGCGCCAGCAGCTCGGCCGTCGGTGGGGAGACCCAGTACTTC.

The chain's CDR3 is CSVRDRGDYGYTF. CDR3 DNA: TGCAGCGTCCGGGACAGGGGTGACTATGGCTACACCTTC. J is TRBJ1-2 and V is TRBV29-1, with TRBD1 identical over 10 bases. The CDR3 runs 13 residues. J was trimmed by 3 bases and V by 6 bases; bases with no gene match: 4. Germline V gene lookup returns CDR1 SQVTM and CDR2 ANQGSEA.

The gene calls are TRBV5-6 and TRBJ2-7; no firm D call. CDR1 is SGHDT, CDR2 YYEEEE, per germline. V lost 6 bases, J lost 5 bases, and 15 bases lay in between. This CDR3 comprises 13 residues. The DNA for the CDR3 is TGTGCCAGCAAAGACCTGAGGATCAACGAGCAGTACTTC. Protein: CASKDLRINEQYF.

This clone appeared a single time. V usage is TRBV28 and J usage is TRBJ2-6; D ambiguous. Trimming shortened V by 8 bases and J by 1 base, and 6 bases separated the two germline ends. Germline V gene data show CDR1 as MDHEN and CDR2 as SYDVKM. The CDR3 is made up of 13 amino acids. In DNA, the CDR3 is TGTGCCAGCCTTGTTTCTGGGGCCAACGTCCTGACTTTC. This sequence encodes CASLVSGANVLTF.

The CDR3 coding sequence is TGCGCCAGCAGCCCGATCAGGGTGGACACCGGGGAGCTGTTTTTT. As protein: CASSPIRVDTGELFF. The chain combines TRBV5-1 with TRBJ2-2; D is perhaps TRBD1 (5 bases). V lost 4 bases, J lost 3 bases, and 13 bases lay in between. Germline V gives CDR1 SGHRS, CDR2 YFSETQ. The CDR3 contains 15 residues.